These 17 T cell receptor beta chains share one sample of origin, sequenced in a study of blood T cell repertoires in COVID-19. The repertoire was sequenced with immunoSEQ multiplex PCR; TCRdb's copy has only in-frame clones and lacks some. Here the sample spans tens of thousands of clones, roughly 80% being singletons. The sequenced material came from peripheral blood. The receptors derive from a woman aged 55-70 years with acute or convalescent COVID-19.

This chain links TRBV6-5 with TRBJ2-3, with TRBD2 as a possible D gene (6 bases). This CDR3 spans 15 amino acids. Per germline, CDR1 MNHEY and CDR2 SVGAGI. V lost 4 bases, J lost 2 bases, and 13 bases lay in between. CDR3 nucleotides: TGTGCCAGCAGTTCCGGGACTGAATTCACAGATACGCAGTATTTT. Translation: CASSSGTEFTDTQYF.

This clone showed up just a few times. The V call is TRBV9, the J call TRBJ1-2, with D maybe TRBD1 (5 bases). V lost 3 bases and J 0 bases, leaving 12 bases between the germline ends. The CDR3 covers 15 residues. Germline CDR1 and CDR2: SGDLS and YYNGEE. The CDR3 coding sequence is TGTGCCAGCAGCGCCGGACACGCTGCTAACTATGGCTACACCTTC. Translating it yields CASSAGHAANYGYTF.

V is TRBV19 and J is TRBJ1-2, with TRBD1 matching over 8 bases. The CDR3 runs to 14 residues. J was trimmed by 2 bases and V by 3 bases; bases with no gene match: 2. Germline assignment: CDR1 LNHDA and CDR2 SQIVND (reference sequence). This chain's CDR3 is CASSMWDRNYGYTF. In DNA, the CDR3 is TGTGCCAGTAGTATGTGGGACAGGAACTATGGCTACACCTTC.

The J gene is TRBJ1-2, the V gene TRBV25-1; a possible D gene is TRBD1 (5 bases). V lost 6 bases and J lost 4, with 18 bases in between. This CDR3 contains 15 residues. Per germline, CDR1 MGHDK and CDR2 SYGVNS. The CDR3 reads CASSLGGTGAYGYTF. The CDR3 region has the DNA TGTGCCAGCAGCCTCGGCGGGACGGGAGCCTATGGCTACACCTTC.

V and J are TRBV15 and TRBJ2-1; 13 positions agree with TRBD2. Germline lookup yields CDR1 LNHNV and CDR2 YYDKDF (reference sequence). The CDR3 has 18 amino acids. V was clipped by 3 bases and J by 7 bases; unmatched bases: 12. The CDR3 protein is CATSSDRPGTSGVNEQFF. The CDR3 bases are TGTGCCACCAGCAGCGACCGACCCGGGACTAGCGGGGTTAATGAGCAGTTCTTC.

The chain combines TRBV29-1 with TRBJ2-7; perhaps TRBD2 as D (5 bases). The CDR3 has 14 amino acids. CDR1 and CDR2 (germline): SQVTM, ANQGSEA. V was shortened by 5 bases and J by 2 bases, with 16 bases between the two germline ends. The CDR3 region is CSVKEELFTYEQYF. CDR3 nucleotides: TGCAGCGTTAAGGAGGAGTTGTTTACCTACGAGCAGTACTTC.

The rearrangement uses TRBV27 and TRBJ2-1; 9 bases are a match to TRBD2. CDR3 length: 14 residues. Trimming removed 7 bases from V and 3 bases from J; junction bases left unmatched: 4. Germline V gene lookup returns CDR1 MNHEY and CDR2 SMNVEV (reference sequence). This chain's CDR3 is CASKGSGGYNEQFF. CDR3 nucleotides: TGTGCCAGCAAGGGTAGCGGGGGCTACAATGAGCAGTTCTTC.

The J gene is TRBJ1-6, the V gene TRBV4-3; D unresolved. This CDR3 spans 16 amino acids. Trimming took off 0 bases at V and 6 bases at J, with 12 bases between the two ends. Germline lookup yields CDR1 LGHNA and CDR2 YSLEER. The CDR3 nucleotides read TGCGCCAGCAGCCAAGATCGCGGGGTGCCTAATTCACCCCTCCACTTT. This sequence encodes CASSQDRGVPNSPLHF.

The V and J genes are TRBV10-3 and TRBJ1-2, with D uncertain. Germline CDR1 reads ENHRY; CDR2 reads SYGVKD. The CDR3 sequence is 15 residues long. Trimming cost V 0 bases and J 1 base, with 9 bases left between them. The CDR3 reads CAISESKESNYGYTF. The DNA of the CDR3 is TGTGCCATCAGTGAGTCGAAGGAGAGTAACTATGGCTACACCTTC.

The chain is built from TRBV5-5 and TRBJ1-1, with D perhaps TRBD1 (5 bases). V was shortened by 1 base and J by 9 bases, with 19 bases between the two germline ends. The CDR3 has 15 amino acids. Germline lookup yields CDR1 SGHKS and CDR2 YYEKEE (reference sequence). Written as DNA, the CDR3 is TGTGCCAGCAGCTTGATAGGGGAAAAGACCCCGAAAGCTTTCTTT. It specifies CASSLIGEKTPKAFF. The full variable domain, with the rest looked up from reference TRBV5-5 and TRBJ1-1, is DAGVTQSPTHLIKTRGQQVTLRCSPISGHKSVSWYQQVLGQGPQFIFQYYEKEERGRGNFPDRFSARQFPNYSSELNVNALLLGDSALYLCASSLIGEKTPKAFFGQGTRLTVV.

The count of this clone is one. The rearrangement joins TRBV5-1 to TRBJ1-2; D gene unclear. CDR1 SGHRS and CDR2 YFSETQ come from the germline V gene. Trimming left V 4 bases short and J 5 bases short, with 18 bases between. The CDR3 is made up of 15 amino acids. CDR3 region: CASSPPYSSEYGYTF. The DNA of the CDR3 is TGCGCCAGCAGCCCACCCTACAGCTCTGAATATGGCTACACCTTC.

The gene calls are TRBV30 and TRBJ1-6; 7 nucleotides agree with TRBD1. Trimming cost V 7 bases and J 6 bases; bases outside gene matches: 9. This CDR3 comprises 14 residues. From germline, CDR1 is GTSNPN and CDR2 SVGIG (reference sequence). This CDR3 is CALADRLLNSPLHF. In DNA, the CDR3 is TGTGCCTTGGCGGACAGGCTTCTTAATTCACCCCTCCACTTT.

The chain links TRBV11-1 to TRBJ2-7; 9 nucleotides align to TRBD1. CDR3 size: 13 residues. Losses at the gene ends were 5 bases for V and 4 bases for J; bases not matched to a gene: 3. The V gene's germline CDR1 is SGHAT and CDR2 FQDESV (reference sequence). The CDR3 region is CASSPGQGYEQYF. Written as DNA, the CDR3 is TGTGCCAGCAGCCCGGGACAGGGATACGAGCAGTACTTC.

The CDR3 sequence is CASSQGPGSGNTIYF. For the CDR3, the DNA is TGTGCCAGCAGCCAAGGCCCGGGATCAGGAAACACCATATATTTT. This rearrangement joins TRBV3-1 (or the pseudogene TRBV3-2) to TRBJ1-3; D unclear. This CDR3 has 15 amino acids. The V gene lost 1 base and the J gene lost 4 bases, with 11 bases spanning the gap. CDR1 LGHDT and CDR2 YNNKEL come from the germline V gene (reference sequence).

This sequence joins TRBV24-1 and TRBJ1-1, with D maybe TRBD1 (5 bases). The ends were cut back, 5 bases at V and 0 bases at J, with 6 bases in the middle. The CDR3 sequence is 13 residues long. Per germline, CDR1 KGHDR and CDR2 SFDVKD. The CDR3 DNA reads as TGTGCCACCAGTGGGGGCATGAACACTGAAGCTTTCTTT. It codes for CATSGGMNTEAFF.

V and J are TRBV3-1 (or the pseudogene TRBV3-2) and TRBJ2-1; 11 bases line up with TRBD2. The length of the CDR3 is 18 residues. CDR1 and CDR2 from the germline V gene are LGHDT and YNNKEL (reference sequence). V shed 0 bases and J 6 bases; nucleotides not matched to a gene: 10. The chain's CDR3 is CASSQDTFLAGGVNEQFF. Here the CDR3 DNA reads TGTGCCAGCAGCCAAGATACGTTTTTAGCGGGGGGGGTCAATGAGCAGTTCTTC.

CDR3 sequence: CATEQGNGYTF. The CDR3, as DNA: TGTGCCACCGAACAGGGGAATGGCTACACCTTC. The chain uses TRBV24-1 and TRBJ1-2; 7 nucleotides align to TRBD1. Germline values: CDR1 KGHDR, CDR2 SFDVKD. CDR3 length equals 11 residues. The ends lost 9 bases at V and 6 bases at J; junction bases unmatched: 3.